These T cell receptor beta chains were read from a single sample in a study of OX40 agonist ivuxolimab in advanced cancers. TCRdb keeps only in-frame clones here, not all; method: immunoSEQ multiplex PCR. Of some 42,000 clones listed, about 89% are singletons. The material sequenced was CD4+ or CD8+ T cells sorted from blood, taken in a trial of the OX40 agonist ivuxolimab. Source of these receptors: an adult with an advanced solid tumor such as melanoma, head and neck, liver or kidney cancer. Each CDR3 is given with its conserved first and last residue. The order of the fields is V gene, J gene, CDR3 protein.

TRBV9	TRBJ2-2	CASSGISGELFF
TRBV2	TRBJ2-3	CASSGLAGVRGDTQYF
TRBV14	TRBJ2-6	CASSQAPPGSLSSGANVLTF
TRBV4-1	TRBJ1-2	CASSQAREGAGRGYTF
TRBV10-3	TRBJ2-7	CAISETRDGAEQYF
TRBV28	TRBJ2-5	CASSAQETQYF
TRBV6-4	TRBJ1-1	CASKGSQIEAFF
TRBV10-3	TRBJ2-7	CAINPGQGADEQYF
TRBV5-1	TRBJ1-6	CASSQGQGGNSPLHF
TRBV4-1	TRBJ2-3	CASSQGSSGKDTQYF
TRBV19	NA	CASSTSGYEQYF
TRBV6-5	TRBJ1-5	CASSYTIGQPQHF
TRBV10-3	TRBJ1-2	CAISGSGGQGFEYGYTF
TRBV6-4	TRBJ1-2	CASRGQYYGYTF
TRBV6-1	TRBJ2-7	CASSEIAGYEQYF
TRBV5-1	TRBJ2-1	CASSLTGQSYNEQFF
TRBV27	TRBJ2-1	CASSLREGGYNEQFF
TRBV18	TRBJ2-7	CASSSRDLYEQYF
TRBV29-1	TRBJ1-1	CSALDRMEAEAFF
TRBV19	TRBJ2-5	CASSSQGRETQYF
TRBV11-3	TRBJ2-1	CASSLGRRFTYNEQFF
TRBV18	TRBJ1-3	CASSPRGTDASSGNTIYF
TRBV11-2	TRBJ2-3	CASSLGGQSTDTQYF
TRBV5-1	TRBJ2-1	CASSLGSSGYNEQFF
TRBV2	TRBJ2-4	CASSEAAVAKNIQYF
TRBV4-1	TRBJ2-7	CASSQKGGSYEQYF
TRBV7-8	TRBJ2-5	CASSLGISRGGFETQYF
TRBV5-1	TRBJ2-5	CASTPRRGGSEPLWETQYF
TRBV30	TRBJ2-4	CAWRTTRAGVTKNIQYF
TRBV7-8	TRBJ2-5	CASSLAPGETQYF
TRBV7-9	TRBJ2-2	CASSLTQVTGELFF
TRBV27	TRBJ2-7	CASRSGTSSYEQYF
TRBV6-5	TRBJ1-4	CASSYSDRGYEKLFF
TRBV13	TRBJ1-6	CASSFSESSGGYYNSPLHF
TRBV10-3	TRBJ1-6	CAISGKSSYNSPLHF
TRBV4-1	TRBJ2-5	CASSEGAGGLQETQYF
TRBV10-1	TRBJ2-2	CASSNEGELFF
TRBV5-3	TRBJ2-7	CARSLYGRGYEQYF
TRBV28	TRBJ2-1	CASRRQGDHEQFF
TRBV6-6	TRBJ2-7	CAAELAGSYEQYF
TRBV18	TRBJ2-3	CASSPPRGAGDTDTQYF
TRBV11-1	TRBJ1-4	CASSLGTAGSEKLFF
TRBV30	TRBJ1-2	CAWRHQDRKAYGYTF
TRBV5-4	TRBJ2-5	CASSLQGDETQYF
TRBV5-1	TRBJ2-2	CASSSSPGSGELFF
TRBV11-1	TRBJ2-1	CASSVLAGNNEQFF
TRBV5-4	NA	CASSLTGGGYEQYF
TRBV2	TRBJ2-2	CASSRGITGELFF
TRBV7-6	TRBJ2-7	CASSSWGWDEQYF
TRBV29-1	TRBJ1-2	CSAPAGTGSGYTF